This entry describes one T cell receptor beta chain. Antigen: not known. The data are from a study of Graves' ophthalmopathy and Graves' hyperthyroidism. The overall study: Peripheral blood collection took place at initial diagnosis, before any treatment.

Amplification of TCR beta CDR3 regions used RNA transcripts. In the first round, RT-PCR was carried out with HTBI primers, and a multiplex PCR formed the second round. From the multiplex PCR reads, TCRdb called clonotypes with MiXCR, one entry per CDR3 protein. The profile shows roughly 700,000 distinct CDR3 sequences, roughly 40% of them singletons. Donors with ophthalmopathy: moderate-to-severe activity, CAS ≥3, NOSPECS ≥4, duration under 3 months. General observations from the study: Forecasting of ophthalmopathy progression by the model achieved about 69% sensitivity and roughly 75% specificity.

The source of this sequence is an adult man with Graves' ophthalmopathy. The sequencing input was peripheral blood.

As DNA, the CDR3 is TGTGCCAGCAGTTTCTGGGTTGACTATGGCTACACCTTC. Translated, it gives CASSFWVDYGYTF. The chain combines TRBV14 with TRBJ1-2; no clear D. Germline V lookup: CDR1 SGHDN, CDR2 FVKESK. The CDR3 consists of 13 residues. The V gene lost 6 bases and the J gene lost 3 bases, with 11 bases spanning the gap.